This T cell receptor beta chain was captured in a study of cytomegalovirus exposure and HLA in healthy donors. Whole-study findings and limits: TCR beta V- and J-gene trimming was later associated with a missense DCLRE1C variant. Later, TCR association rates were found to vary by HLA locus, highest for DRB1 and lowest for HLA-C.

Comment on this clone: The target antigen is unknown.

PCR employed 60 Vbeta and 13 Jbeta primers. Assay used: immunoSEQ multiplex PCR; TCRdb lists only in-frame clones, some missing. The sample includes about 230,000 clones, more than 85% of them seen just once. Sequenced: PBMCs. This clonotype originated in a woman under 30 in good health and CMV-seronegative.

CDR3 nucleotides: TGTGCCAGCAGCTGGGCCCCAGGGGATGAAAAACTGTTTTTT. It encodes CASSWAPGDEKLFF. This rearrangement joins TRBV7-9 to TRBJ1-4; D is possibly TRBD1 (6 bases). The CDR3 is 14 residues long. V was cut by 4 bases and J by 6 bases, with 12 bases left in between. In germline, CDR1 is SEHNR, CDR2 FQNEAQ (reference sequence).